The T cell receptor (beta chain) described here comes from a study of blood T cell repertoires in COVID-19. Study information: Both acute and convalescent COVID-19 samples were obtained from the United States, Italy and Spain. T cells, B-cell-depleted T cells, or PBMCs provided the cDNA or gDNA that served as material.

This CDR3 has 17 amino acids. Germline V CDR1 and CDR2: MGHRA, YSYEKL. The ends lost 2 bases at V and 2 bases at J; junction bases unmatched: 6. Per the authors' pipeline: Amplification of reference gene primers was used by the study to estimate nucleated cell counts. The assay was immunoSEQ multiplex PCR, and TCRdb's table has in-frame clones only and misses some. From that table come the V and J calls and clone size; the DNA was used to work out D and trimming. The data hold 140,000 to 150,000 clones, with 75% to 90% observed a single time. This clone has a single count. The source material was peripheral blood. The chain combines TRBV4-1 with TRBJ2-3, with 11 bases identical to TRBD2. This TCR was recovered from a woman aged 55-70 years with active COVID-19. The CDR3 reads CASSQPGLAGLTDTQYF. Written as DNA, the CDR3 is TGCGCCAGCAGCCAACCCGGACTAGCGGGCCTCACAGATACGCAGTATTTT.